Listed here is a single TCR beta chain. This entry comes from a study of T cells in Graves' hyperthyroidism and ophthalmopathy. CDR3 length: 11 residues. The V and J ends lost 7 bases and 6 bases respectively, with 7 bases between them. Germline loops: CDR1 MNHEY, CDR2 SVGEGT. Amplification yielded TCR beta CDR3 regions, with RNA transcripts as the source. A first-round RT-PCR of the TCR CDR3 used the HTBI primer set. A single record per CDR3 protein comes from TCRdb applying MiXCR to the multiplex PCR reads. The sample holds about 130,000 distinct CDR3 sequences, approximately 24% seen once. Hyperthyroidism had been newly diagnosed in patients aged 18 to 65, and its duration was under 2 months. Investigators excluded patients with uncontrolled infection, other autoimmune disease, pregnancy or lactation. The blood sample was taken at first hyperthyroidism diagnosis, before any ophthalmopathy symptoms.

The sample consisted of blood. This receptor was obtained from a woman in her 50s with Graves' hyperthyroidism that later progressed to Graves' ophthalmopathy. This chain uses TRBV6-2 or TRBV6-3 with TRBJ2-1; D is unclear. CDR3: CASMRTNEQFF. The CDR3 DNA follows: TGTGCCAGCATGCGGACCAATGAGCAGTTCTTC.